This T cell receptor (beta chain) was sequenced during a study of glioma-infiltrating T cells. General observations from the study: Gliomas, especially low-grade, showed above-expected tissue-blood divergence; non-neoplastic patients showed below.

This clonotype was picked up many times. Its target is not known. One junction end does not reproduce the germline sequence, and a read error may be involved. The iRepertoire nested amplicon-rescue multiplex PCR amplified TCR alpha and beta CDR3s from RNA. Each CDR3 protein gets one entry after TCRdb re-called the multiplex PCR reads with MiXCR. The sample carries about 110,000 distinct CDR3 sequences, around 25% recorded once. The CDR3 loop spans 13 amino acids. CDR1 and CDR2 from the germline V gene are MRHNA and SNTAGT. Source material: glioma tissue, nonneoplastic brain tissue, or PBMCs (not recorded which). This TCR derives from a human donor with low-grade glioma or glioblastoma, undergoing nonglioma brain surgery, or in good health (not recorded which). The V and J genes are TRBV6-4 and TRBJ1-6; 7 bases are a match to TRBD1. Here the CDR3 reads CAGSDDRESPLHF. DNA for the CDR3: TGTGCCGGCAGTGACGACAGGGAATCACCCCTCCACTTT.